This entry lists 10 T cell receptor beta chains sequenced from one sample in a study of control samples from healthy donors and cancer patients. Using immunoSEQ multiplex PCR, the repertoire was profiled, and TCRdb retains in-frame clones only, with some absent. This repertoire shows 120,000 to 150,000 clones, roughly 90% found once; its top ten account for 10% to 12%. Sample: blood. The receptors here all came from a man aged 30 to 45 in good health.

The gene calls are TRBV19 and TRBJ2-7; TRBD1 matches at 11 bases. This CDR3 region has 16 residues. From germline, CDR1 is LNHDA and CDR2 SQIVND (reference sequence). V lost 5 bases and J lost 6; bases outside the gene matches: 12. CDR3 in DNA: TGTGCCAGTAGTCAAAACCTCGGACAGGGGGCGGTCGAGCAGTACTTC. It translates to CASSQNLGQGAVEQYF.

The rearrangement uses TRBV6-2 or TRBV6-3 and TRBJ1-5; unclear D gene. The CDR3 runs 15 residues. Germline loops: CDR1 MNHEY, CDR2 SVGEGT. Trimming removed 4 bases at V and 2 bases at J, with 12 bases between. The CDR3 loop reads CASSSLQLGNQPQHF. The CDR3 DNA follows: TGTGCCAGCAGTTCGTTACAGCTAGGCAATCAGCCCCAGCATTTT.

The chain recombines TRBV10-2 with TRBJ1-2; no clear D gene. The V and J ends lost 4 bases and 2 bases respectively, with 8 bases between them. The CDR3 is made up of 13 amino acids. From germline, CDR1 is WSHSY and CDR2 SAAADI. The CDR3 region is CASSGTVNYGYTF. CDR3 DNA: TGCGCCAGCAGTGGGACGGTGAACTATGGCTACACCTTC.

The DNA of the CDR3 is TGTGCCAGCAGCCCAGAGGGGAATCAGCCCCAGCATTTT. Translation gives CASSPEGNQPQHF. The V call is TRBV9, the J call TRBJ1-5, with D tentatively TRBD1 (5 bases). Germline CDR1 SGDLS, CDR2 YYNGEE. V lost 4 bases to trimming and J lost 4 bases, with 9 bases between them. The CDR3 consists of 13 residues.

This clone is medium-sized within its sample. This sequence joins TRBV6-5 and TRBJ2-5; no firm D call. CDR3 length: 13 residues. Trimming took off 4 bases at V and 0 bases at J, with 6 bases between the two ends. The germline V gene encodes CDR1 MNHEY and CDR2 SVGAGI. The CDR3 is CASSWWDQETQYF. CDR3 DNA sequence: TGTGCCAGCAGTTGGTGGGACCAAGAGACCCAGTACTTC.

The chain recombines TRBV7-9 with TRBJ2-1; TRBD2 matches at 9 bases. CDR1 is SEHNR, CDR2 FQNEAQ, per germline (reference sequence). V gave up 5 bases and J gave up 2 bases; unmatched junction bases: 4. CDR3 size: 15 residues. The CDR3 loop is CASSGLAGTYNEQFF. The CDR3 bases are TGTGCCAGCAGCGGTCTAGCGGGAACCTACAATGAGCAGTTCTTC.

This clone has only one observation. The CDR3 sequence: CASSPPRGTSGRVEQYF. In DNA, the CDR3 is TGTGCCAGCAGTCCACCTAGAGGGACTAGCGGGAGGGTCGAGCAGTACTTC. This chain connects TRBV6-6 to TRBJ2-7; TRBD2 matches 16 bases. The germline V gene encodes CDR1 MNHNY and CDR2 SVGAGI (reference sequence). The V and J ends lost 5 bases and 6 bases, in that order; junction bases with no gene match: 10. This CDR3 region has 17 residues.

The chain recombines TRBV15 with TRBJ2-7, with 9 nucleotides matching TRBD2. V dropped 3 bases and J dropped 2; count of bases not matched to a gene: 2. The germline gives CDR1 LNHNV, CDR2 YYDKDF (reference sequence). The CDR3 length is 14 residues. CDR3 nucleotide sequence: TGTGCCACCAGCAGGACTAGCGGACCCTACGAGCAGTACTTC. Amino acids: CATSRTSGPYEQYF.

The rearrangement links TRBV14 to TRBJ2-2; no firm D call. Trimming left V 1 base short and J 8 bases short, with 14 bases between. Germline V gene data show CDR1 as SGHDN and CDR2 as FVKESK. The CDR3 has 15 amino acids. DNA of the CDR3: TGTGCCAGCAGCCAAGTGAAATGGGGATCGGGGGAGCTGTTTTTT. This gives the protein CASSQVKWGSGELFF.

The CDR3 coding sequence is TGTGCCATCAGTGTTCCTCAAGGGAATGAGCAGTTCTTC. It specifies CAISVPQGNEQFF. The chain uses TRBV10-3 and TRBJ2-1; unclear D gene. CDR3 length: 13 amino acids. The germline V gene has CDR1 ENHRY and CDR2 SYGVKD. V lost 4 bases to trimming and J lost 7 bases, with 11 bases between them.